The source of this T cell receptor (beta chain) is a study of metastatic and nonmetastatic thyroid tumors. Turning to the study itself: Repertoire data that came from the blood and tumor or nodule tissue of malignant and benign thyroid patients were compared.

On this clone itself: Its antigen is unknown.

How the authors handled the data: Clinicopathological groups of papillary thyroid cancer showed CDR3 differences that were used to build a distant-metastasis classifier. TCRdb used MiXCR to call clones anew from the PCR reads. In this record, the V and J calls reflect TCRdb's handling and not the investigators' own analysis. Seen here are some 20,000 clones, roughly 11% observed once, and the top ten hold less than 30%. The CDR3 extends over 15 amino acids. V was clipped by 1 base and J by 6 bases, with 16 bases between them. Germline values: CDR1 SGHRS, CDR2 YFSETQ. Ahead of thyroid surgery, no patient had received treatment of any kind. Broader study findings: For both blood and tumor, malignant thyroid tumors reportedly showed significantly higher TCR beta diversity than benign nodules did.

J is TRBJ1-2 and V is TRBV5-1; D unresolved. This receptor was identified in a female donor with papillary thyroid cancer or a benign thyroid nodule (not recorded which). Some clones in this sample may be carry-over from other donors' samples. Sequenced: blood. As DNA, the CDR3 is TGCGCCAGCAGCTTGAACCCGGGCTCGAACCATGGCTACACCTTC. Translated: CASSLNPGSNHGYTF.